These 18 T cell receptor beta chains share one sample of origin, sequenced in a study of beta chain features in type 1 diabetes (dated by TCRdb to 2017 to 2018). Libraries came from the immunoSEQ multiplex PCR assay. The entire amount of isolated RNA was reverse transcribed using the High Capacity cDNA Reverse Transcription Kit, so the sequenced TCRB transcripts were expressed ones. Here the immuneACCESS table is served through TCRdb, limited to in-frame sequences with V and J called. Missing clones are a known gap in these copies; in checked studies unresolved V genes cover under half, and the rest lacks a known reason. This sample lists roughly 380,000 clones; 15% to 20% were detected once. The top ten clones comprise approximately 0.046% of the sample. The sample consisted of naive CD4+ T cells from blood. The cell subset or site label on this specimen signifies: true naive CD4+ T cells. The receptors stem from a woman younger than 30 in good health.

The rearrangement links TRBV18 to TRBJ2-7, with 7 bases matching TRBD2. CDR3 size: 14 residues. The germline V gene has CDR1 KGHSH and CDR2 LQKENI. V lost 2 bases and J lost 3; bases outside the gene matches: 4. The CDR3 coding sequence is TGTGCCAGCTCACCAGGACTAGGTATCTACGAGCAGTACTTC. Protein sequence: CASSPGLGIYEQYF.

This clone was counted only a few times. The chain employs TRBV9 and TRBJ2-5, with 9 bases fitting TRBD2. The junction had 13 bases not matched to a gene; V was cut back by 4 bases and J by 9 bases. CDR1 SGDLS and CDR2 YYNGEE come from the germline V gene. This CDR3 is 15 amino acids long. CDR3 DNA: TGTGCCAGCAGCAGAGTGACTAGCGGAAATCAGGCCCAGTACTTC. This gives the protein CASSRVTSGNQAQYF.

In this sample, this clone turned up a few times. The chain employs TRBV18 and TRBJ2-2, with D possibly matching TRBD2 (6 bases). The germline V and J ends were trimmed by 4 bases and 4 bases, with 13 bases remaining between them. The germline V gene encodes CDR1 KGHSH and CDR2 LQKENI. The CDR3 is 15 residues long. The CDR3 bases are TGTGCCAGCTCACGGGAGGAGGAGGTCACCGGGGAGCTGTTTTTT. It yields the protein CASSREEEVTGELFF. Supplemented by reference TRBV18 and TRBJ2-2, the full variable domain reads NAGVMQNPRHLVRRRGQEARLRCSPMKGHSHVYWYRQLPEEGLKFMVYLQKENIIDESGMPKERFSAEFPKEGPSILRIQQVVRGDSAAYFCASSREEEVTGELFFGEGSRLTVL.

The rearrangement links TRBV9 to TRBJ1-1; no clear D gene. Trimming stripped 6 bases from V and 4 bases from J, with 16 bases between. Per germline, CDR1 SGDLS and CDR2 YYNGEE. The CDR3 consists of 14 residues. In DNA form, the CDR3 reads TGTGCCAGCAATCGAGGGCAAGGAAGCACTGAAGCTTTCTTT. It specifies CASNRGQGSTEAFF.

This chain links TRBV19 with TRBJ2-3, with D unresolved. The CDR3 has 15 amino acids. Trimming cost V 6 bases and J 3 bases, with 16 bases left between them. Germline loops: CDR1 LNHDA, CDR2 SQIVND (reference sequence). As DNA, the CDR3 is TGTGCCAGTAGAGACCCTGCGGTGGGTACAGATACGCAGTATTTT. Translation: CASRDPAVGTDTQYF.

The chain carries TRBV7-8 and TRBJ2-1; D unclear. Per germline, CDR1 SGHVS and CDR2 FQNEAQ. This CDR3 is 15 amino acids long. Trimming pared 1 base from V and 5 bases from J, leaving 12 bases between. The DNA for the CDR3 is TGTGCCAGCAGCTTAGTCAGGATCCAAAACAATGAGCAGTTCTTC. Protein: CASSLVRIQNNEQFF.

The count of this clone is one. Here the CDR3 DNA reads TGCGCCAGCAGCTTCACCAGCGGGAGGGCGGGGACAGATACGCAGTATTTT. Its translation is CASSFTSGRAGTDTQYF. The V and J genes are TRBV5-1 and TRBJ2-3, with 10 bases aligning to TRBD2. Trimming removed 2 bases from V and 3 bases from J; junction bases left unmatched: 9. This CDR3 region has 17 residues. In germline, CDR1 is SGHRS, CDR2 YFSETQ.

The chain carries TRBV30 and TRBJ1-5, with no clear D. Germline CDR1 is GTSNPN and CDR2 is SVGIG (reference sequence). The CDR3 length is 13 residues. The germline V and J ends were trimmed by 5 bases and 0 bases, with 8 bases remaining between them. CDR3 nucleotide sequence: TGTGCCTGGGCGACTTATAGCAATCAGCCCCAGCATTTT. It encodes CAWATYSNQPQHF. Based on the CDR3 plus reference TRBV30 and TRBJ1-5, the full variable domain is SQTIHQWPATLVQPVGSPLSLECTVEGTSNPNLYWYRQAAGRGLQLLFYSVGIGQISSEVPQNLSASRPQDRQFILSSKKLLLSDSGFYLCAWATYSNQPQHFGDGTRLSIL.

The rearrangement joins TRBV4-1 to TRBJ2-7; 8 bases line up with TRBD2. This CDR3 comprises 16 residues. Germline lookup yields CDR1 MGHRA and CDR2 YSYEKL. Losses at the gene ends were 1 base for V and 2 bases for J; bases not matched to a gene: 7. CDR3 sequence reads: CASSQARTSGAYEQYF. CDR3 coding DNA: TGCGCCAGCAGCCAAGCCCGAACTAGCGGAGCCTACGAGCAGTACTTC.

CDR3 DNA: TGCAGCGTTCAGGACAGGGGCTTAAGTGAGCAGTACTTC. Its protein product is CSVQDRGLSEQYF. The rearrangement joins TRBV29-1 to TRBJ2-7, with 9 bases identical to TRBD1. Germline V gene lookup returns CDR1 SQVTM and CDR2 ANQGSEA. This CDR3 spans 13 amino acids. The V segment lost 5 bases and the J segment 7 bases; nucleotides outside the gene matches: 9.

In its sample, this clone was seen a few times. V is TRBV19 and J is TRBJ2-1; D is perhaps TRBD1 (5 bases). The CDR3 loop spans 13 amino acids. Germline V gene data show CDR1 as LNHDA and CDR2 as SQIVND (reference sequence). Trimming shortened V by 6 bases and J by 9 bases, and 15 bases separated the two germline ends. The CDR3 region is CASSTIQDTEQFF. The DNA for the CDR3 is TGTGCCAGTAGCACAATACAGGATACTGAGCAGTTCTTC.

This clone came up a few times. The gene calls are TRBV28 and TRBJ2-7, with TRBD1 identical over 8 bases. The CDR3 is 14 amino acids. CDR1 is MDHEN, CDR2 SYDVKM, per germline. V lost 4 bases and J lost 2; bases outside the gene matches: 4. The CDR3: CASSSPDRAYEQYF. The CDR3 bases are TGTGCCAGCAGTTCACCGGACAGGGCCTACGAGCAGTACTTC. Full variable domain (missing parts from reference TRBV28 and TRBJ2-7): DVKVTQSSRYLVKRTGEKVFLECVQDMDHENMFWYRQDPGLGLRLIYFSYDVKMKEKGDIPEGYSVSREKKERFSLILESASTNQTSMYLCASSSPDRAYEQYFGPGTRLTVT.

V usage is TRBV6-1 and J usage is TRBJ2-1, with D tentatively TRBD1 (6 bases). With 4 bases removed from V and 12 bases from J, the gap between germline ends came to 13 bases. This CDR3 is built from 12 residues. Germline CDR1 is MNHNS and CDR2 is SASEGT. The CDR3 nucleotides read TGTGCCAGCAGTGGATACCTAGGGGGGCAGTTCTTC. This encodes CASSGYLGGQFF.

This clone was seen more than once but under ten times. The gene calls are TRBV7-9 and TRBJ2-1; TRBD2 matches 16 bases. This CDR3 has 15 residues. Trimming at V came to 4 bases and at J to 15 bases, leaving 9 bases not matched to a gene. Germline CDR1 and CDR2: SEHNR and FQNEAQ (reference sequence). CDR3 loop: CASSYTGTSGRGPFF. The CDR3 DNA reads TGTGCCAGCAGCTACACCGGGACTAGCGGGAGGGGCCCGTTCTTC. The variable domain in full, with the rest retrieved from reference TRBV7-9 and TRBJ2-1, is DTGVSQNPRHKITKRGQNVTFRCDPISEHNRLYWYRQTLGQGPEFLTYFQNEAQLEKSRLLSDRFSAERPKGSFSTLEIQRTEQGDSAMYLCASSYTGTSGRGPFFGPGTRLTVL.

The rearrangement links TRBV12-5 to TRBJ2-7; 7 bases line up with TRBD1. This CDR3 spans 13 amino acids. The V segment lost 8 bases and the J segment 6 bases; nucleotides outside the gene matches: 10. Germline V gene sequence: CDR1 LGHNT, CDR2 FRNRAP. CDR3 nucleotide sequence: TGTGCTAGTCTACTCGACAGGGTAGGCGAGCAGTACTTC. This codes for CASLLDRVGEQYF.

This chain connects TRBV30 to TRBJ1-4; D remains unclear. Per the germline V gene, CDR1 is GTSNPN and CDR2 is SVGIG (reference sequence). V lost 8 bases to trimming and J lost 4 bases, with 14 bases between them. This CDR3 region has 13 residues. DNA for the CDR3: TGTGCCGTAACTAGAGGAGTTAATGAAAAACTGTTTTTT. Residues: CAVTRGVNEKLFF. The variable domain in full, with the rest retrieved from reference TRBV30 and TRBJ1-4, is SQTIHQWPATLVQPVGSPLSLECTVEGTSNPNLYWYRQAAGRGLQLLFYSVGIGQISSEVPQNLSASRPQDRQFILSSKKLLLSDSGFYLCAVTRGVNEKLFFGSGTQLSVL.

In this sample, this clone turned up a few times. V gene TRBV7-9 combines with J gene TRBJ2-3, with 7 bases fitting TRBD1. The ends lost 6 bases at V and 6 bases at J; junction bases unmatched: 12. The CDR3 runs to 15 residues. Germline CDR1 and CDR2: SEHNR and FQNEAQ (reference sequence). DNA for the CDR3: TGTGCCAGCAGTCCCAGGACAGGTCAACAGGATACGCAGTATTTT. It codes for CASSPRTGQQDTQYF.

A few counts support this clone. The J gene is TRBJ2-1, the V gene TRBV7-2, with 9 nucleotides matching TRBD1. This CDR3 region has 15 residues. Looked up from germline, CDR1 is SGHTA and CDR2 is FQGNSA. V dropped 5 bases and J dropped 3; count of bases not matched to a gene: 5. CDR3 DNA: TGTGCCAGCAGCCTGACAGGGGGGTACTACAATGAGCAGTTCTTC. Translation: CASSLTGGYYNEQFF.